This T cell receptor beta chain is from a study of blood T cell repertoires in COVID-19 (TCRdb year 2020). About the study as a whole: Collaborator samples came from the United States, Italy and Spain and covered acute and convalescent phases of COVID-19. The prospective study material was composed of cDNA or gDNA derived from T cells, B-cell-depleted T cells, or PBMCs. HLA class I and class II types, where available, came from metadata supplied by the sample provider rather than from assay-based typing. Deeply sampled blood TCRbeta repertoires from subjects exposed to, actively infected with, or recovered from COVID-19 were included in the dataset. A de-identified subject ID, COVID-19 status, age in years and sex were almost always included in the sample metadata. The repertoires were released in a freely available public database meant as a resource for research on the immune response to SARS-CoV-2. The samples were drawn from the first 160 participants of the ongoing ImmuneRACE study and from over a thousand subjects provided by 6 global collaborators.

The collaborating institutions used their own protocols to collect whole blood in K2EDTA tubes. Collaborator samples were shipped for TCRbeta analysis as frozen whole blood, isolated PBMCs, or DNA extracted from either sample type. TCRbeta CDR3 regions were amplified from genomic DNA by means of the immunoSEQ Assay, a bias-controlled multiplex PCR. On the authors' methods: Within the assay, amplification of reference gene primers was used to estimate how many nucleated cells each sample contained. Sequence reads were collapsed and filtered to measure the absolute abundance of every unique TCRbeta CDR3 rearrangement. For each sample, productive Simpson clonality was calculated as the square root of Simpson's diversity index across productive rearrangements. Imported from immuneACCESS, the table was reduced by TCRdb to in-frame sequences with V and J called. These copies leave out some clones; in studies compared against another copy, an unresolved V gene accounts for under half, and the cause of the remainder is not known. The D gene and trimming were derived from the DNA, and the V and J assignments and clone size from that table. A total of around 210,000 clones appear in this sample, around 83% of them only once. The top ten constitute around 13% of the sample.

The paper's findings and limits, for the study overall: The amount of clinical and demographic metadata varied by source and participant and was provided uncurated.

V gives up 1 base and J gives up 0 bases, and the segment between their germline ends measures 16 bases. CDR1 and CDR2 were assigned from the germline V gene (reference sequence) as PRHDT and FYEKMQ. The CDR3 has 18 amino acids, counting the end cysteine and phenylalanine. Only the CDR3 part of the read is kept: 54 bases, read in frame from the first base. Note on this clone: The clone's antigen remains unknown. No much larger clonotype is one base removed from it; base qualities were not supplied.

The sequenced sample consisted of peripheral blood. The rearrangement combines TRBV13 with TRBJ2-1; the D gene remains uncertain. This TCR was sampled from a human donor in a cohort sampled during active COVID-19. The encoded CDR3 is CASSLERRDLLSYNEQFF. The DNA sequence is TGTGCCAGCAGCTTAGAGCGCCGCGACCTACTCTCCTACAATGAGCAGTTCTTC. With the portions outside the CDR3 filled from the reference TRBV13 and TRBJ2-1 genes, the complete variable region becomes AAGVIQSPRHLIKEKRETATLKCYPIPRHDTVYWYQQGPGQDPQFLISFYEKMQSDKGSIPDRFSAQQFSDYHSELNMSSLELGDSALYFCASSLERRDLLSYNEQFFGPGTRLTVL.